The next 13 T cell receptor beta chains were all read from a single sample in a study of T-cell memory formation after mild COVID-19. MiXCR, applied by TCRdb to the 5' RACE reads, yields one record per CDR3 protein. Of 540,000 or so distinct CDR3 sequences listed, just over 20% are singletons. Sample: PBMCs or a T cell subset sorted from them (not recorded which). The receptor source for this set is an adult woman who had mild COVID-19 (a few samples of this study predate the infection). Cell type and time point are not known.

The chain joins TRBV7-9 to TRBJ1-6, with TRBD1 matching over 7 bases. Unmatched junction bases numbered 5, after V lost 5 bases and J lost 7 bases. Germline V gene data show CDR1 as SEHNR and CDR2 as FQNEAQ (reference sequence). This CDR3 has 14 amino acids. CDR3 in amino acids: CASSRDSENSPLHF. In DNA form, the CDR3 reads TGTGCCAGCAGCCGGGACAGCGAGAATTCACCCCTCCACTTT.

CDR3 residues: CSARVRRGGTDTQYF. Here the CDR3 DNA reads TGCAGTGCTAGAGTACGCCGAGGGGGGACAGATACGCAGTATTTT. The rearrangement joins TRBV20-1 to TRBJ2-3, with D perhaps TRBD1 or TRBD2 (6 bases each). This CDR3 has 15 amino acids. Germline V gene lookup returns CDR1 DFQATT and CDR2 SNEGSKA (reference sequence). V lost 1 base and J 3 bases, leaving 14 bases between the germline ends.

The chain recombines TRBV2 with TRBJ2-3; 13 bases agree with TRBD2. Germline values: CDR1 SNHLY, CDR2 FYNNEI. The CDR3 is 17 amino acids. The V and J ends lost 6 bases and 7 bases, in that order; junction bases with no gene match: 13. CDR3 nucleotide sequence: TGTGCCAGCAGCCGGTATTTGAGGACTAGCGGGAGTTATACGCAGTATTTT. This gives the protein CASSRYLRTSGSYTQYF.

This clonotype was seen more than once but under ten times. This chain connects TRBV7-9 to TRBJ2-2; D unclear. The CDR3 runs 14 residues. Germline CDR1 and CDR2: SEHNR and FQNEAQ (reference sequence). The V and J ends lost 4 bases and 6 bases respectively, with 12 bases between them. The CDR3 loop reads CASSSPNFPGELFF. DNA of the CDR3: TGTGCCAGCAGCTCCCCGAACTTCCCCGGGGAGCTGTTTTTT.

Comments on this clonotype: Germline is not matched at one junction end, which may reflect a read error. This chain uses TRBV24-1 with TRBJ1-1; D remains ambiguous. The germline gives CDR1 KGHDR, CDR2 SFDVKD. The CDR3 extends over 9 amino acids. CDR3 residues: CAANTEDFF. The CDR3 region has the DNA TGTGCCGCTAACACTGAAGATTTCTTT.

J is TRBJ2-1 and V is TRBV9; D not resolved. The CDR3 contains 15 residues. CDR1 is SGDLS, CDR2 YYNGEE, per germline. Trimming pared 3 bases from V and 2 bases from J, leaving 12 bases between. This CDR3 is CASSAANRAYNEQFF. Written as DNA, the CDR3 is TGTGCCAGCAGCGCGGCAAACCGGGCCTACAATGAGCAGTTCTTC.

V and J are TRBV20-1 and TRBJ1-1; a possible D gene is TRBD1 (5 bases). Trimming took off 6 bases at V and 4 bases at J, with 12 bases between the two ends. Germline V gives CDR1 DFQATT, CDR2 SNEGSKA (reference sequence). The CDR3 has 12 residues. Here the CDR3 reads CSAPRGGTEAFF. The CDR3 nucleotides read TGCAGTGCCCCTCGGGGGGGCACTGAAGCTTTCTTT.

This sequence joins TRBV5-6 and TRBJ2-3, with a weak D call TRBD2 (7 bases). Per germline, CDR1 SGHDT and CDR2 YYEEEE. Trimming took off 6 bases at V and 3 bases at J, with 20 bases between the two ends. This CDR3 spans 16 amino acids. CDR3 region: CASTLGGGAWTDTQYF. DNA of the CDR3: TGTGCCAGCACCCTGGGGGGGGGCGCGTGGACAGATACGCAGTATTTT.

Only a few counts were recorded for this clonotype. The chain employs TRBV5-1 and TRBJ2-6; tentatively, D is TRBD2 (6 bases). Looked up from germline, CDR1 is SGHRS and CDR2 is YFSETQ. Trimming pared 1 base from V and 1 base from J, leaving 12 bases between. There are 17 residues in the CDR3. CDR3 nucleotides: TGCGCCAGCAGCTTGTGGGGAGGCAGTTCTGGGGCCAACGTCCTGACTTTC. It specifies CASSLWGGSSGANVLTF.

This clonotype was counted only a few times. CDR3 DNA sequence: TGTGCCAGCAGGTCGACTAGCAGCCTTTACGAGCAGTACTTC. Translated, it gives CASRSTSSLYEQYF. The chain links TRBV6-4 to TRBJ2-7, with 7 bases that match TRBD2. Germline-derived CDR1 and CDR2 are MRHNA and SNTAGT. After removal of 6 bases from V and 4 bases from J, the junction contained 9 bases not matched to a gene. CDR3 size: 14 residues.

This clonotype has more than one count but fewer than ten. The V gene is TRBV6-5, the J gene TRBJ1-2, with D hard to call. Trimming stripped 2 bases from V and 4 bases from J, with 8 bases between. This CDR3 has 13 amino acids. Germline V lookup: CDR1 MNHEY, CDR2 SVGAGI. The CDR3 DNA is TGTGCCAGCAGTTACGGGCTATCCTATGGCTACACCTTC. Translation gives CASSYGLSYGYTF.

This clonotype has a count of ten or more. The chain employs TRBV11-2 and TRBJ2-2; the D is unclear. The CDR3 runs 12 residues. Trimming stripped 6 bases from V and 6 bases from J, with 8 bases between. Per germline, CDR1 SGHAT and CDR2 FQNNGV. CDR3 residues: CASRTLSGELFF. The DNA for the CDR3 is TGTGCCAGCAGAACTTTGTCCGGGGAGCTGTTTTTT.

This clonotype was detected only once. The chain has TRBV28 and TRBJ1-1; D may be TRBD1 (6 bases). Germline V CDR1 and CDR2: MDHEN, SYDVKM. This CDR3 is built from 15 residues. V was trimmed by 5 bases and J by 8 bases, leaving 21 bases between them. This chain's CDR3 is CASSPTGMVNTEAFF. CDR3 DNA sequence: TGTGCCAGCAGTCCCACAGGGATGGTTAATACAGAAGCTTTCTTT.